Sequencing of this T cell receptor beta chain was carried out in a study of response to subunit inactivated influenza vaccine. Concerning this clonotype itself: The antigen is unknown.

TCRdb recomputed calls from the RT-PCR reads with MiXCR, one row per CDR3 protein. The sample includes 540,000 or so distinct CDR3 sequences, 13% of them seen just once. General study results and limits: Few new T cells, the authors suggested, are recruited by each seasonal influenza vaccination.

The CDR3 totals 14 residues. Germline CDR1 MNHEY, CDR2 SMNVEV (reference sequence). The ends lost 3 bases at V and 3 bases at J; junction bases unmatched: 5. The sample was PBMCs from blood, taken roughly 45 days after vaccination. The chain uses TRBV27 and TRBJ2-7, with 7 bases matching TRBD1. The receptor was derived from a man aged 45-60 years who received an inactivated influenza vaccine. In DNA form, the CDR3 reads TGTGCCAGCAGTTTCACCCGGGACAGCTACGAGCAGTACTTC. The encoded protein is CASSFTRDSYEQYF.